The 22 T cell receptor beta chains listed next were all sequenced from one sample in a study of cytomegalovirus exposure and HLA in healthy donors. PCR was performed using 60 Vbeta and 13 Jbeta primers. Sequencing used immunoSEQ multiplex PCR; TCRdb keeps in-frame clones, though not all of them. The sample contains approximately 74,000 clones, around 60% of which appear only once. The sequencing input was PBMCs. The receptors originated from a young man in good health and CMV-seropositive.

V gene TRBV27 combines with J gene TRBJ1-1; unclear D gene. V lost 3 bases and J 1 base, leaving 6 bases between the germline ends. The CDR3 loop spans 13 amino acids. The V gene's germline CDR1 is MNHEY and CDR2 SMNVEV (reference sequence). CDR3 coding DNA: TGTGCCAGCAGTTTCCGAGGGAACACTGAAGCTTTCTTT. Translation gives CASSFRGNTEAFF.

The V call is TRBV27, the J call TRBJ2-3, with 9 nucleotides matching TRBD2. The CDR3 consists of 16 residues. Germline V gene sequence: CDR1 MNHEY, CDR2 SMNVEV (reference sequence). V trimming: 3 bases; J trimming: 0 bases; junction bases outside the gene matches: 4. CDR3 region: CASSFGLAGSTDTQYF. The DNA for the CDR3 is TGTGCCAGCAGTTTTGGGCTAGCGGGGAGCACAGATACGCAGTATTTT.

Concerning this clone itself: Other DNA sequences within the sample encode an identical CDR3. Here the CDR3 DNA reads TGTGCCAGCAGCCGGGACACCCCTCTCCTTAACTATGGCTACACCTTC. Amino acid sequence: CASSRDTPLLNYGYTF. The gene calls are TRBV28 and TRBJ1-2, with D possibly TRBD1 on 6 matching bases. Germline CDR1 MDHEN, CDR2 SYDVKM. The V and J ends lost 6 bases and 1 base respectively, with 18 bases between them. The CDR3 loop spans 16 amino acids.

The chain uses TRBV7-9 and TRBJ2-7, with D possibly TRBD2 on 7 matching bases. The CDR3 sequence is 15 residues long. The germline V and J ends were trimmed by 4 bases and 5 bases, with 18 bases remaining between them. Germline V gene data show CDR1 as SEHNR and CDR2 as FQNEAQ (reference sequence). CDR3 amino acids: CASSSVGGGNDEQYF. In DNA, the CDR3 is TGTGCCAGCAGCTCTGTGGGGGGGGGCAACGACGAGCAGTACTTC.

The chain links TRBV2 to TRBJ2-3, with D uncertain. This CDR3 has 14 amino acids. The germline gives CDR1 SNHLY, CDR2 FYNNEI. V lost 7 bases, J lost 1 base, and 12 bases lay in between. The CDR3 bases are TGTGCCAGCACCGCACGGGTCGGCACAGATACGCAGTATTTT. Translated: CASTARVGTDTQYF.

The chain uses TRBV28 and TRBJ2-1; TRBD1 matches at 11 bases. This CDR3 comprises 15 residues. Germline loops: CDR1 MDHEN, CDR2 SYDVKM. The ends lost 3 bases at V and 6 bases at J; junction bases unmatched: 4. The CDR3 DNA sequence: TGTGCCAGCAGTTTCGCCGGGACAGGGGGCAATGAGCAGTTCTTC. Translated: CASSFAGTGGNEQFF.

V is TRBV6-5 and J is TRBJ2-5; TRBD1 agrees at 7 bases. This CDR3 has 13 amino acids. With V trimmed by 6 bases and J by 5 bases, 6 bases remained unmatched. Germline CDR1 MNHEY, CDR2 SVGAGI. Here the CDR3 reads CASSLTGVETQYF. CDR3 nucleotides: TGTGCCAGCAGCCTTACAGGGGTGGAGACCCAGTACTTC.

The chain uses TRBV23-1 and TRBJ2-2, with 7 nucleotides matching TRBD1. TRBV23-1 is designated an ORF whose function remains uncertain. V was pared by 0 bases and J by 8 bases, with 0 bases of the junction left unmatched. The CDR3 length is 13 residues. This CDR3 is CASSQSGQGELFF. In nucleotides, the CDR3 is TGCGCCAGCAGTCAATCGGGACAGGGGGAGCTGTTTTTT.

This chain joins TRBV30 and TRBJ1-6; D gene unclear. Germline CDR1 reads GTSNPN; CDR2 reads SVGIG (reference sequence). The CDR3 is 13 amino acids. V was trimmed by 3 bases and J by 0 bases, leaving 3 bases between them. The CDR3 here is CAWRSSYNSPLHF. In nucleotides, the CDR3 is TGTGCCTGGAGGAGCTCCTATAATTCACCCCTCCACTTT.

The chain employs TRBV10-3 and TRBJ2-2, with TRBD1 matching 12 bases. With 4 bases clipped from V and 7 bases from J, the junction kept 4 bases outside the gene matches. The germline gives CDR1 ENHRY, CDR2 SYGVKD. The CDR3 runs 15 residues. As DNA, the CDR3 is TGTGCCATCAGTGTTGGGACAGGGGGCATCGGGGAGCTGTTTTTT. Its translation is CAISVGTGGIGELFF.

A few counts support this clone. The genes are TRBV6-6 and TRBJ2-5, with 8 bases that match TRBD1. The J call is in doubt because the DNA end fits TRBJ2-7 better. CDR1 is MNHNY, CDR2 SVGAGI, per germline (reference sequence). The CDR3 is 14 amino acids. CDR3: CASSSSGQVYEQYF. CDR3 sequence (DNA): TGTGCCAGCAGTTCCTCGGGACAGGTCTACGAGCAGTACTTC.

As DNA, the CDR3 is TGTGCCAGCAGCCCCCCTCGAGCAACTAATGAAAAACTGTTTTTT. Translated, it gives CASSPPRATNEKLFF. The chain recombines TRBV7-8 with TRBJ1-4, with D hard to call. CDR3 length equals 15 residues. From germline, CDR1 is SGHVS and CDR2 FQNEAQ. V was clipped by 5 bases and J by 0 bases, with 10 bases between them.

The chain joins TRBV28 to TRBJ2-3; TRBD1 might be the D (6 bases). V lost 6 bases and J lost 4, with 20 bases in between. Germline assignment: CDR1 MDHEN and CDR2 SYDVKM. The length of the CDR3 is 16 residues. CDR3 region: CASRKTTGKRADTQYF. The DNA of the CDR3 is TGTGCCAGCAGGAAGACGACAGGTAAAAGGGCAGATACGCAGTATTTT.

The chain combines TRBV5-4 with TRBJ1-1, with D possibly TRBD1 on 5 matching bases. V lost 4 bases to trimming and J lost 0 bases, with 16 bases between them. Looked up from germline, CDR1 is SGHNT and CDR2 is YYREEE (reference sequence). The length of the CDR3 is 16 residues. The CDR3 sequence: CASSATAPWMNTEAFF. CDR3 nucleotides: TGTGCCAGCAGCGCGACAGCGCCCTGGATGAACACTGAAGCTTTCTTT.

The V and J genes are TRBV6-1 and TRBJ1-5, with D perhaps matching TRBD1 (6 bases). The germline gives CDR1 MNHNS, CDR2 SASEGT. The CDR3 consists of 16 residues. V gave up 3 bases and J gave up 4 bases, with 16 bases separating them. CDR3 region: CASSDWGQGPNQPQHF. CDR3 DNA sequence: TGTGCCAGCAGTGATTGGGGGCAGGGACCGAATCAGCCCCAGCATTTT.

CDR3 amino acids: CASSLVTGVDTQYF. As DNA, the CDR3 is TGTGCCAGCAGTTTAGTGACAGGGGTAGATACGCAGTATTTT. The chain has TRBV28 and TRBJ2-3, with 8 nucleotides matching TRBD1. The CDR3 sequence is 14 residues long. The V gene's germline CDR1 is MDHEN and CDR2 SYDVKM. Trimming took 2 bases from V and 5 from J; bases not matched to a gene: 3.

This chain uses TRBV9 with TRBJ2-5; 7 nucleotides agree with TRBD2. Germline CDR1 and CDR2: SGDLS and YYNGEE. V lost 4 bases, J lost 1 base, and 10 bases stayed unmatched. The CDR3 length is 16 residues. The CDR3, as DNA: TGTGCCAGCAGCCATAGGGTCCGGGAGGCCCAAGAGACCCAGTACTTC. Translated: CASSHRVREAQETQYF. The whole variable domain, filled in from reference TRBV9 and TRBJ2-5, reads DSGVTQTPKHLITATGQRVTLRCSPRSGDLSVYWYQQSLDQGLQFLIQYYNGEERAKGNILERFSAQQFPDLHSELNLSSLELGDSALYFCASSHRVREAQETQYFGPGTRLLVL.

The rearrangement links TRBV11-3 to TRBJ2-1; tentative D call: TRBD1 (5 bases). Germline V gene data show CDR1 as SGHNT and CDR2 as YENEEA. This CDR3 has 13 amino acids. V was clipped by 5 bases and J by 7 bases, with 12 bases between them. As DNA, the CDR3 is TGTGCCAGCAGCCAAAGGGGTGCAAATGAGCAGTTCTTC. As protein: CASSQRGANEQFF.

The chain has TRBV15 and TRBJ1-1; the D is unclear. From germline, CDR1 is LNHNV and CDR2 YYDKDF (reference sequence). V was trimmed by 3 bases and J by 0 bases, leaving 8 bases between them. The CDR3 consists of 14 residues. CDR3 residues: CATSRPGVNTEAFF. DNA of the CDR3: TGTGCCACCAGCAGGCCCGGGGTGAACACTGAAGCTTTCTTT.

This clone was observed a single time. The gene calls are TRBV7-9 and TRBJ1-1; D not certain. Germline CDR1 reads SEHNR; CDR2 reads FQNEAQ (reference sequence). This CDR3 is built from 11 residues. The V end lost 4 bases, the J end lost 7 bases, and 7 bases lay between the germline ends. CDR3 amino acids: CASSSDREAFF. In nucleotides, the CDR3 is TGTGCCAGCAGCTCAGATCGTGAAGCTTTCTTT.

The chain has TRBV11-3 and TRBJ2-3; the D gene is possibly TRBD1 (5 bases). This CDR3 spans 14 amino acids. The germline V and J ends were trimmed by 4 bases and 3 bases, with 11 bases remaining between them. Germline V CDR1 and CDR2: SGHNT, YENEEA. The CDR3 reads CASSSLRGTDTQYF. CDR3 bases: TGTGCCAGCAGCTCCCTTAGGGGTACAGATACGCAGTATTTT.

The rearrangement joins TRBV28 to TRBJ1-1; no clear D. Germline loops: CDR1 MDHEN, CDR2 SYDVKM. This CDR3 has 14 residues. V dropped 5 bases and J dropped 3 bases, with 13 bases sitting between them. The CDR3, as DNA: TGTGCCAGCAGTCCGCAGGACTCATACACTGAAGCTTTCTTT. This sequence encodes CASSPQDSYTEAFF.